The 21 T cell receptor beta chains given below trace back to one sample, sequenced in a study of blood T cell repertoires in COVID-19. TCRdb keeps only in-frame clones here, not all; method: immunoSEQ multiplex PCR. The data show roughly 69,000 clones, around 87% seen once. The specimen was peripheral blood. The receptors stem from a man aged 50-59 years with acute or convalescent COVID-19.

The chain is built from TRBV11-2 and TRBJ2-5; unclear D gene. The CDR3 totals 15 residues. CDR1 and CDR2 (germline): SGHAT, FQNNGV. Trimming left V 5 bases short and J 2 bases short, with 15 bases between. The CDR3 loop is CASSLEVADQETQYF. The CDR3 DNA reads as TGTGCCAGCAGCCTCGAGGTGGCAGATCAAGAGACCCAGTACTTC.

This chain joins TRBV9 and TRBJ2-1; tentative D call: TRBD1 (5 bases). In germline, CDR1 is SGDLS, CDR2 YYNGEE. V gave up 6 bases and J gave up 1 base, with 11 bases separating them. The length of the CDR3 is 14 residues. CDR3 loop: CASTEGVSYNEQFF. The DNA for the CDR3 is TGTGCCAGCACAGAAGGGGTATCCTACAATGAGCAGTTCTTC.

The genes are TRBV6-5 and TRBJ1-6; D unclear. Per the germline V gene, CDR1 is MNHEY and CDR2 is SVGAGI. V was pared by 6 bases and J by 6 bases, with 6 bases between. This CDR3 contains 12 residues. The CDR3 coding sequence is TGTGCCAGCAGAACAGCTAATTCACCCCTCCACTTT. Encoded protein: CASRTANSPLHF.

This clone was seen a handful of times. The chain combines TRBV3-1 (or the pseudogene TRBV3-2) with TRBJ1-2; D gene uncertain. The CDR3 is made up of 17 amino acids. Germline CDR1 reads LGHDT; CDR2 reads YNNKEL (reference sequence). The germline V and J ends were trimmed by 0 bases and 0 bases, with 14 bases remaining between them. The CDR3 reads CASSQEVSGGTNYGYTF. CDR3 coding DNA: TGTGCCAGCAGCCAAGAGGTCTCTGGCGGAACTAACTATGGCTACACCTTC.

This clone is a singleton in its sample. The rearrangement uses TRBV6-2 or TRBV6-3 and TRBJ2-5, with 7 nucleotides matching TRBD2. The V gene end was trimmed by 4 bases and the J gene end by 1 base; junction bases not matched to a gene: 6. Germline loops: CDR1 MNHEY, CDR2 SVGEGT. The CDR3 consists of 15 residues. CDR3 sequence reads: CASSSLAGLQETQYF. As DNA, the CDR3 is TGTGCCAGCAGTTCCTTAGCGGGCCTCCAAGAGACCCAGTACTTC.

This clone is a singleton in its sample. This sequence joins TRBV29-1 and TRBJ2-3; 14 nucleotides agree with TRBD2. Trimming at V came to 3 bases and at J to 2 bases, leaving 4 bases not matched to a gene. The CDR3 is 16 amino acids. Germline V gene lookup returns CDR1 SQVTM and CDR2 ANQGSEA. CDR3 sequence reads: CSVDRLAGGITDTQYF. DNA of the CDR3: TGCAGCGTTGATCGACTAGCGGGAGGGATCACAGATACGCAGTATTTT.

The DNA of the CDR3 is TGTGCTAGTGGTCCCGGGTATGGTAACTCCAATCGGGCTTTCTTT. This translates into CASGPGYGNSNRAFF. This sequence joins TRBV12-5 and TRBJ1-1; no reliable D call. Germline loops: CDR1 LGHNT, CDR2 FRNRAP. Trimming took off 5 bases at V and 11 bases at J, with 24 bases between the two ends. This CDR3 has 15 amino acids.

The chain couples TRBV7-6 to TRBJ2-7; 13 positions match TRBD2. Looked up from germline, CDR1 is SGHVS and CDR2 is FNYEAQ. J was trimmed by 1 base and V by 5 bases; bases with no gene match: 8. The CDR3 has 17 residues. Here the CDR3 reads CASSTPGLAGLSYEQYF. The CDR3 region has the DNA TGTGCCAGCAGCACACCGGGACTAGCGGGATTATCCTACGAGCAGTACTTC. The variable domain in full, with the rest retrieved from reference TRBV7-6 and TRBJ2-7, is GAGVSQSPRYKVTKRGQDVALRCDPISGHVSLYWYRQALGQGPEFLTYFNYEAQQDKSGLPNDRFSAERPEGSISTLTIQRTEQRDSAMYRCASSTPGLAGLSYEQYFGPGTRLTVT.

V and J are TRBV9 and TRBJ2-7; 11 bases line up with TRBD1. This CDR3 is 16 amino acids long. The V gene's germline CDR1 is SGDLS and CDR2 YYNGEE. The J segment lost 4 bases and the V segment lost 4 bases, leaving 10 bases of the junction unmatched. CDR3 DNA: TGTGCCAGCAGCATAGGGACAGGGGGTAACGCTTACGAGCAGTACTTC. Its translation: CASSIGTGGNAYEQYF.

The V call is TRBV9, the J call TRBJ2-1, with TRBD2 matching over 7 bases. Unmatched junction bases numbered 8, after V lost 4 bases and J lost 4 bases. The CDR3 consists of 15 residues. Germline values: CDR1 SGDLS, CDR2 YYNGEE. The CDR3 DNA sequence: TGTGCCAGCAGCCCCTCGGCGGGGGAGTACAATGAGCAGTTCTTC. It codes for CASSPSAGEYNEQFF.

The V and J genes are TRBV25-1 and TRBJ2-3; D might be TRBD2 (6 bases). Germline CDR1 MGHDK, CDR2 SYGVNS. The CDR3 totals 16 residues. Trimming left V 7 bases short and J 2 bases short, with 19 bases between. The CDR3 protein is CASMGRGWAYTDTQYF. For the CDR3, the DNA is TGTGCCAGCATGGGGCGGGGTTGGGCGTACACAGATACGCAGTATTTT.

Written as DNA, the CDR3 is TGTGCCAGCAGCCAAGCGGGACAGGGTGGAAACACCATATATTTT. This codes for CASSQAGQGGNTIYF. The chain recombines TRBV3-1 (or the pseudogene TRBV3-2) with TRBJ1-3; 9 bases are a match to TRBD1. The CDR3 length is 15 residues. Trimming at V came to 1 base and at J to 3 bases, leaving 1 base not matched to a gene. CDR1 LGHDT and CDR2 YNNKEL come from the germline V gene (reference sequence).

The chain carries TRBV5-4 and TRBJ2-6; D gene ambiguous. V lost 1 base, J lost 0 bases, and 14 bases lay in between. The germline V gene has CDR1 SGHNT and CDR2 YYREEE (reference sequence). This CDR3 spans 18 amino acids. The CDR3 bases are TGTGCCAGCAGCTTGCTCGCAGGAACACCCTCTGGGGCCAACGTCCTGACTTTC. This codes for CASSLLAGTPSGANVLTF. The full variable domain, in which reference TRBV5-4 and TRBJ2-6 provide the parts outside the CDR3, is ETGVTQSPTHLIKTRGQQVTLRCSSQSGHNTVSWYQQALGQGPQFIFQYYREEENGRGNFPPRFSGLQFPNYSSELNVNALELDDSALYLCASSLLAGTPSGANVLTFGAGSRLTVL.

This chain joins TRBV11-2 and TRBJ1-2, with no clear D. Germline V gene lookup returns CDR1 SGHAT and CDR2 FQNNGV. Trimming left V 3 bases short and J 5 bases short, with 4 bases between. This CDR3 is built from 11 residues. The CDR3 region is CASSLAYGYTF. The CDR3 DNA is TGTGCCAGCAGCTTGGCATATGGCTACACCTTC.

V is TRBV28 and J is TRBJ1-4; 7 bases match TRBD1. CDR3 length equals 16 residues. The germline CDR1 and CDR2 sequences are MDHEN and SYDVKM. The junction had 14 bases not matched to a gene; V was cut back by 5 bases and J by 8 bases. The chain's CDR3 is CASSPSMAGGGEKLFF. As DNA, the CDR3 is TGTGCCAGCAGTCCAAGCATGGCAGGGGGAGGCGAAAAACTGTTTTTT.

The rearrangement links TRBV7-6 to TRBJ2-7; possible D gene TRBD1, 6 bases. The germline V and J ends were trimmed by 5 bases and 2 bases, with 13 bases remaining between them. The CDR3 runs 14 residues. The germline gives CDR1 SGHVS, CDR2 FNYEAQ. CDR3 protein: CASSLRDTTYEQYF. For the CDR3, the DNA is TGTGCCAGCAGCCTCCGGGACACAACCTACGAGCAGTACTTC.

This clone was counted a single time. This chain uses TRBV24-1 with TRBJ2-1, with 15 bases matching TRBD2. Germline values: CDR1 KGHDR, CDR2 SFDVKD. This CDR3 contains 18 residues. Unmatched junction bases numbered 11, after V lost 5 bases and J lost 7 bases. CDR3 bases: TGTGCCACCAGTGGGACCGGGACTAGCGGGAGGTATGGGAATGAGCAGTTCTTC. Residues: CATSGTGTSGRYGNEQFF.

The chain combines TRBV3-1 (or the pseudogene TRBV3-2) with TRBJ1-2, with D hard to call. Per the germline V gene, CDR1 is LGHDT and CDR2 is YNNKEL (reference sequence). Trimming pared 1 base from V and 7 bases from J, leaving 10 bases between. The length of the CDR3 is 13 residues. The CDR3 loop is CASSQARVSGYTF. The CDR3 nucleotides read TGTGCCAGCAGCCAAGCGAGGGTGAGTGGCTACACCTTC.

V usage is TRBV28 and J usage is TRBJ2-3, with D unresolved. The CDR3 is 15 amino acids. Trimming removed 3 bases from V and 0 bases from J, with 10 bases in between. From germline, CDR1 is MDHEN and CDR2 SYDVKM. CDR3 sequence reads: CASSFQAQSTDTQYF. CDR3 in DNA: TGTGCCAGCAGTTTTCAGGCCCAGAGCACAGATACGCAGTATTTT.

The chain links TRBV27 to TRBJ2-2; maybe TRBD2 (5 bases). There are 14 residues in the CDR3. Germline CDR1 reads MNHEY; CDR2 reads SMNVEV (reference sequence). The ends were cut back, 5 bases at V and 0 bases at J, with 7 bases in the middle. CDR3 sequence reads: CASSKRANTGELFF. DNA for the CDR3: TGTGCCAGCAGTAAGAGGGCGAACACCGGGGAGCTGTTTTTT.

The J gene is TRBJ2-1, the V gene TRBV19; 8 bases are a match to TRBD2. Germline V gene sequence: CDR1 LNHDA, CDR2 SQIVND (reference sequence). With 5 bases clipped from V and 8 bases from J, the junction kept 11 bases outside the gene matches. The CDR3 sequence is 15 residues long. The CDR3: CASSLTSGSLDEQFF. CDR3 in DNA: TGTGCCAGTAGTCTCACGAGCGGGAGTTTAGATGAGCAGTTCTTC.